The present T cell receptor beta chain was sequenced within a study of blood T cells in healthy people across ages. Using a J-beta primer mix together with a sample-barcoded 5' primer, a second PCR was run for roughly 7 to 11 cycles. Every single cDNA molecule received a tag from a template-switch adaptor with 12 random nucleotides. TCRdb reanalysed the 5' RACE reads using MiXCR and keeps one entry per CDR3 protein. The table records roughly 1,700,000 distinct CDR3 sequences, about 28% of them present only once. A few counts support this clonotype. The CDR3 totals 17 residues. V lost 4 bases, J lost 0 bases, and 10 bases stayed unmatched. Germline V lookup: CDR1 DFQATT, CDR2 SNEGSKA (reference sequence).

The clonotype originates from a woman aged 25 to 39 in good health. This sequence joins TRBV20-1 and TRBJ2-3; 10 bases align to TRBD2. The sample taken for sequencing was blood. CDR3 nucleotide sequence: TGCAGTGCTAATTTACTAGCGGGGCCCGTGAGCACAGATACGCAGTATTTT. Protein sequence: CSANLLAGPVSTDTQYF.